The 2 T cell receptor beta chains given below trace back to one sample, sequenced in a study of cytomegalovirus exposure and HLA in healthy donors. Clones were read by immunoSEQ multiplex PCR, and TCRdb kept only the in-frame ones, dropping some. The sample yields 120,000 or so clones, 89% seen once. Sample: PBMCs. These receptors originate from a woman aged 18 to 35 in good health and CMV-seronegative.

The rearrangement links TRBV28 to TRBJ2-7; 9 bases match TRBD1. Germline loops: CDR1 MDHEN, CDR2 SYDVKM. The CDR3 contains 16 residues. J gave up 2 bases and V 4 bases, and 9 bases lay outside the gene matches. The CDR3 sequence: CASSSGHRDRAYEQYF. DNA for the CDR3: TGTGCCAGCAGTTCAGGACACCGGGACAGGGCCTACGAGCAGTACTTC.

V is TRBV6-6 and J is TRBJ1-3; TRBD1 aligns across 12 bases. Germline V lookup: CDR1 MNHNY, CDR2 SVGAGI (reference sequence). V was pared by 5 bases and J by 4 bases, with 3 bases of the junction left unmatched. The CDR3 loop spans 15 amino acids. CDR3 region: CASSGGQGAGNTIYF. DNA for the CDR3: TGTGCCAGCAGTGGGGGACAGGGGGCGGGAAACACCATATATTTT.